This T cell receptor beta chain was retrieved from a study of blood T cell repertoires in COVID-19. Overall study: COVID-19 samples from acute and convalescent phases originated in the United States, Italy and Spain. The cDNA or gDNA used as material had been derived from T cells, B-cell-depleted T cells, or PBMCs.

In germline, CDR1 is GTSNPN, CDR2 SVGIG (reference sequence). With 1 base clipped from V and 3 bases from J, the junction kept 6 bases outside the gene matches. The CDR3 contains 16 residues. This table comes from immunoSEQ multiplex PCR, and its TCRdb copy is limited to in-frame clones, with some not included. In the table there are over 100,000 clones, less than 90% of which are singletons. Input material: peripheral blood. V gene TRBV30 combines with J gene TRBJ2-6; 7 bases map to TRBD1. The clonotype was recovered from a woman aged 60-70 years with acute or convalescent COVID-19. CDR3 in DNA: TGTGCCTGGAGTGAAGGGGGCGCTAGTGGGGCCAACGTCCTGACTTTC. Its protein is CAWSEGGASGANVLTF.